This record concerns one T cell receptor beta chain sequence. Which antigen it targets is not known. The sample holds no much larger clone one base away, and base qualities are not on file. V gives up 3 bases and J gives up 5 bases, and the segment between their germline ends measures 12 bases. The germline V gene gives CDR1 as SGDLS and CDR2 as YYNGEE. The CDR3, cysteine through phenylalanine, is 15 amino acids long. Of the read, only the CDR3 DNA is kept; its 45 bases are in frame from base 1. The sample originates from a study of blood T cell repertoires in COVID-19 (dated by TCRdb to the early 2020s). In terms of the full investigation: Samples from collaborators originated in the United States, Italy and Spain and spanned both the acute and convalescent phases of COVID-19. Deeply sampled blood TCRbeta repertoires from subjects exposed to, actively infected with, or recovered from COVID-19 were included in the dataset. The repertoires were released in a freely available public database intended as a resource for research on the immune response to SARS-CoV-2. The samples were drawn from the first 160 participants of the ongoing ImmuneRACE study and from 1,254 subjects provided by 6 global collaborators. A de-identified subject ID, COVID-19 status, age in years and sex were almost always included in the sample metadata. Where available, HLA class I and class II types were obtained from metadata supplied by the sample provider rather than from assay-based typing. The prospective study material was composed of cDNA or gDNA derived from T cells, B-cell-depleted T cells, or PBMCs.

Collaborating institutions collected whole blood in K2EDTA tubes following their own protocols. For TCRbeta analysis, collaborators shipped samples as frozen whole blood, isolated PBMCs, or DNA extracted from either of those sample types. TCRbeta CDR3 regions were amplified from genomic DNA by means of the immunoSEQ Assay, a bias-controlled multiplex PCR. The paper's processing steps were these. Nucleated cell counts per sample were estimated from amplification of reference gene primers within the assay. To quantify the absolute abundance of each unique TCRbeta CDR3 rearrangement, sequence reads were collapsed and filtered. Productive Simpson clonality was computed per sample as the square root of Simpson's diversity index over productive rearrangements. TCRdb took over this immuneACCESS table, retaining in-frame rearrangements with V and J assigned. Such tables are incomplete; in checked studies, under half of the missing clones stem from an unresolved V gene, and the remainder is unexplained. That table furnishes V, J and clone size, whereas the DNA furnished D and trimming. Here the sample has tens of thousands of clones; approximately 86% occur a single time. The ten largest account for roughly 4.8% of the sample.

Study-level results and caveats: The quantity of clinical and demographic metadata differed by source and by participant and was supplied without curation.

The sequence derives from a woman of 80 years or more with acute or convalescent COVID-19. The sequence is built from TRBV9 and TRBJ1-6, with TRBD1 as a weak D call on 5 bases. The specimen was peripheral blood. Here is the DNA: TGTGCCAGCAGCGGTCCGGGGGGGAATAATTCACCCCTCCACTTT. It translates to CASSGPGGNNSPLHF.